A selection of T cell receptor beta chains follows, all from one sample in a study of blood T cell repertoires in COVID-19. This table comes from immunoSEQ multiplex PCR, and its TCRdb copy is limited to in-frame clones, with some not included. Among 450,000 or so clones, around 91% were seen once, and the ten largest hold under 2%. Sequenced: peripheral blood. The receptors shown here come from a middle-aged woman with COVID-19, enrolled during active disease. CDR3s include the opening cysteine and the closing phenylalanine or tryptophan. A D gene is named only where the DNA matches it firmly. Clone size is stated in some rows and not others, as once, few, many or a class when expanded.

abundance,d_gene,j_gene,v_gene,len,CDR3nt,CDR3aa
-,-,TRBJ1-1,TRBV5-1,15,TGCGCCAGCAGCTTATCAGGGGCAGCGAACACTGAAGCTTTCTTT,CASSLSGAANTEAFF
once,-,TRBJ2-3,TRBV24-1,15,TGTGCCACCTGGGAAAAAGGGGAAGTCACAGATACGCAGTATTTT,CATWEKGEVTDTQYF
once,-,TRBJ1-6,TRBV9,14,TGTGCCAGCAGCCGGGGATCCTTGGATTCACCCCTCCACTTT,CASSRGSLDSPLHF
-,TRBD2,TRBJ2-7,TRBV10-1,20,TGCGCCAGCAGTGAGTCCCTCGGGGGGGGGACTAGCGGGAGATTGGGCGAGCAGTACTTC,CASSESLGGGTSGRLGEQYF
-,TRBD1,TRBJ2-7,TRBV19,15,TGTGCCAGTAGTATCCAACAGGGGGCCCCCTACGAGCAGTACTTC,CASSIQQGAPYEQYF
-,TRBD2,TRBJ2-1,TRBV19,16,TGTGCCAGTAGTATCCTGGGACTAGCGGGACTCGGTGAGCAGTTCTTC,CASSILGLAGLGEQFF
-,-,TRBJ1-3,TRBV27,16,TGTGCCAGCAGTTTATGGGGGGAAGGCTCTGGAAACACCATATATTTT,CASSLWGEGSGNTIYF
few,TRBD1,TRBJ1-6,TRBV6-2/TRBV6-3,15,TGTGCCAGCAGCCTACAGGGGGCGGGAAATTCACCCCTCCACTTT,CASSLQGAGNSPLHF
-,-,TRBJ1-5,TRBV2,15,TGTGCCAGCAGTGTGAGGTTTGGGAGCAATCAGCCCCAGCATTTT,CASSVRFGSNQPQHF
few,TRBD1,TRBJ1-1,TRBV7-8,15,TGTGCCAGCAGCGTCTCGGACAGGCTAGGGACTGAAGCTTTCTTT,CASSVSDRLGTEAFF
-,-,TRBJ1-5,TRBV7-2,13,TGTGCCAGCAGCCCGTCGAGCAATCAGCCCCAGCATTTT,CASSPSSNQPQHF
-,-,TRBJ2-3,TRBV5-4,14,TGTGCCAGCAGCTCGACTCGGAACACAGATACGCAGTATTTT,CASSSTRNTDTQYF
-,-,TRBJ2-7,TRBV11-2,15,TGTGCCAGCAGCTTCGACAGGCGCGCGGAACACGAGCAGTACTTC,CASSFDRRAEHEQYF
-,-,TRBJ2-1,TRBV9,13,TGTGCCAGCAGCGTAGGCGGATCGACTGAGCAGTTCTTC,CASSVGGSTEQFF
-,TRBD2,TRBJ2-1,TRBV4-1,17,TGCGCCAGCAGCCCGCGCCCGGGGACTAGCGGAATAAGAAAGCAGTTCTTC,CASSPRPGTSGIRKQFF
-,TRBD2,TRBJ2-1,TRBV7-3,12,TGTGCCAGCAGCTTACCCGGGGGGGAGCAGTTCTTC,CASSLPGGEQFF
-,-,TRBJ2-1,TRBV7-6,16,TGTGCCAGCAGCTCCAACCCGACAGACTCCTACAATGAGCAGTTCTTC,CASSSNPTDSYNEQFF
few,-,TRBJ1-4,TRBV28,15,TGTGCCAGCAGCCCCGAGGGAGCAACTAATGAAAAACTGTTTTTT,CASSPEGATNEKLFF
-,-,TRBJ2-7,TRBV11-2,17,TGTGCCAGCAGCTTAGTATCCGGGACTGAGGGAGCCTACGAGCAGTACTTC,CASSLVSGTEGAYEQYF
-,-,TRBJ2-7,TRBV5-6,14,TGTGCCAGCAGCTCAAAGTGGCCTCGAGGCGAGCAGTACTTC,CASSSKWPRGEQYF
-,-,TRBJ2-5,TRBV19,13,TGTGCCAGTAGTAGCGGTGTCCAAGAGACCCAGTACTTC,CASSSGVQETQYF
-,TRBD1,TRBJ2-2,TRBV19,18,TGTGCCAGTAGTAGATCAGGCGTGGGACAGGGGGGCGCCGGGGAGCTGTTTTTT,CASSRSGVGQGGAGELFF
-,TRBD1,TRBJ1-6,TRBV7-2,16,TGTGCCAGCAGCTTAAGGGGGCGAACCTATAATTCACCCCTCCACTTT,CASSLRGRTYNSPLHF
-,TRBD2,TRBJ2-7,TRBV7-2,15,TGTGCCAGCAGCTTAGATTCCGGGGGGGACTACGAGCAGTACTTC,CASSLDSGGDYEQYF
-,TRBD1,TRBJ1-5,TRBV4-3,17,TGCGCCAGCAGCCAAGAAGTAGGGACAGGGTATCCTCAGCCCCAGCATTTT,CASSQEVGTGYPQPQHF
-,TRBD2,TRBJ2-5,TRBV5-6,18,TGTGCCAGCAGCCTACGACTGGGTAGCGGGGCCACCCAAGAGACCCAGTACTTC,CASSLRLGSGATQETQYF
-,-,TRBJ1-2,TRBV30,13,TGTGCCTGGAGTGTAGGACACATCTATGGCTACACCTTC,CAWSVGHIYGYTF
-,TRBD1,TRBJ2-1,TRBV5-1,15,TGCGCCAGCAGCCAAAGGACAGGGGGCGGCAATGAGCAGTTCTTC,CASSQRTGGGNEQFF
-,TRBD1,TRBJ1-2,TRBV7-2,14,TGTGCCAGCAGCCCCTTCCCAGGGGGACCAAGGAGGACCTTC,CASSPFPGGPRRTF
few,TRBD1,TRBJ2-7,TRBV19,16,TGTGCCAGTAGCGCCGGGACAGGGCTATTTTCGTACGAGCAGTACTTC,CASSAGTGLFSYEQYF
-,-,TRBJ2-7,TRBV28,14,TGTGCCAGCAGTCGCGCGGAGGGGTTTTACGAGCAGTACTTC,CASSRAEGFYEQYF
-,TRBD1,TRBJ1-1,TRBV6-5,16,TGTGCCAGCAGTTACGGCCGCAGGGGGCTTTATACTGAAGCTTTCTTT,CASSYGRRGLYTEAFF
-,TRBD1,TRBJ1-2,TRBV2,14,TGTGCCAGCAGTGACAGGGGGTATCATTATGGCTACACCTTC,CASSDRGYHYGYTF
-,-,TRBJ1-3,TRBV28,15,TGTGCCAGCAGTTTACCAGGCTCTTCTGGAAACACCATATATTTT,CASSLPGSSGNTIYF
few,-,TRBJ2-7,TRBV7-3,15,TGTGCCAGCAGCTTAAGACAGTCTCCCTCCTACGAGCAGTACTTC,CASSLRQSPSYEQYF
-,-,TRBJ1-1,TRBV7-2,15,TGTGCCAGCAGCTCACTTAGCGCAGTATATACTGAAGCTTTCTTT,CASSSLSAVYTEAFF
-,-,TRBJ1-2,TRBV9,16,TGTGCCAGCAGAGCGACCTTATCCCGGAGAGAGGGTGGCTACACCTTC,CASRATLSRREGGYTF
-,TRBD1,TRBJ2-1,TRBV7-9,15,TGTGCCAGCAGCTTAACCGGGACAGGGGGCACTGAGCAGTTCTTC,CASSLTGTGGTEQFF
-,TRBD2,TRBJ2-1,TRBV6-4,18,TGTGCCAGCAGTCCTAGCGGGAGGGCCCGAGCGTTGTTCAATGAGCAGTTCTTC,CASSPSGRARALFNEQFF
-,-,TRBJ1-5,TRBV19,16,TGTGCCAGTAGCAACCCCCTCGGGGGACCCTCTAAGCCCCAGCATTTT,CASSNPLGGPSKPQHF
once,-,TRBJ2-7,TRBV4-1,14,TGCGCCAGCAGCCAAGGGGGGAGGCCCAGGGAGCAGTACTTC,CASSQGGRPREQYF
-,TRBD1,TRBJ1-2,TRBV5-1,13,TGCGCCAGCAGCCCCGGACAGGTGGATGGCTACACCTTC,CASSPGQVDGYTF
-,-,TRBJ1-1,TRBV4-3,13,TGCGCCAGCAGCCAAACAGGGAGGGCTGAAGCTTTCTTT,CASSQTGRAEAFF
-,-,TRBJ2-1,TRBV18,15,TGTGCCAGCTCGCCCAGGAATAACCCCTACAATGAGCAGTTCTTC,CASSPRNNPYNEQFF
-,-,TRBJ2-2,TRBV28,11,TGTGCCAGCACCAGGACCGGGGAGCTGTTTTTT,CASTRTGELFF
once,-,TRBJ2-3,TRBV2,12,TGTGCCAGCAGTGAAGGGAGGGGTACGCAGTATTTT,CASSEGRGTQYF
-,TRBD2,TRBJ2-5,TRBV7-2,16,TGTGCCAGCAGCGCGGGACTAGCGGGAGGCAGAGAGACCCAGTACTTC,CASSAGLAGGRETQYF
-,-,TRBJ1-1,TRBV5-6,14,TGTGCCAGCAGCTTACGACAGAACAACCCTGAAGCTTTCTTT,CASSLRQNNPEAFF
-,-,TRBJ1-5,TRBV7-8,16,TGTGCCAGCAGCTCCCAAGACAGAATTAGCAATCAGCCCCAGCATTTT,CASSSQDRISNQPQHF
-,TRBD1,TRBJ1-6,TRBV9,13,TGTGCCAGCAGCGGGACAGGGGGTTCACCCCTCCACTTT,CASSGTGGSPLHF
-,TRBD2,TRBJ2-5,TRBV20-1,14,TGCAGTGCTAGTCGCCTAGCGGAACAAGAGACCCAGTACTTC,CSASRLAEQETQYF
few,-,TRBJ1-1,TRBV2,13,TGTGCCAGCAGAAAGGAGATGAACACTGAAGCTTTCTTT,CASRKEMNTEAFF
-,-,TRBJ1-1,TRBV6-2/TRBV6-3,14,TGTGCCAGCATCCCCTTTTTGGGCGGGACCCCGGCTTTCTTT,CASIPFLGGTPAFF
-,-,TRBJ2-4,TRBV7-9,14,TGTGCCAGCAGCTTAGACAGGGCAGGGAACATTCAGTACTTC,CASSLDRAGNIQYF
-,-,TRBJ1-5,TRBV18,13,TGTGCCAGCTCACTTGACAGAAATCAGCCCCAGCATTTT,CASSLDRNQPQHF
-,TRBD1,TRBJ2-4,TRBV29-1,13,TGCAGCGTAACGACAGGGATGAAAAACATTCAGTACTTC,CSVTTGMKNIQYF
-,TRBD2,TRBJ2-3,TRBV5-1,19,TGCGCCAGCAGCATCCGGACTAGCGGGACCCAAGGAAGTTCAGATACGCAGTATTTT,CASSIRTSGTQGSSDTQYF
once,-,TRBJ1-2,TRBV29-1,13,TGCAGCGTTGTCCGGGGTGGGGGGTATGGCTACACCTTC,CSVVRGGGYGYTF